This T cell receptor (beta chain) is from a study of T-cell memory formation after mild COVID-19 (dated by TCRdb to the early 2020s). In the study overall: Most TCR sequence clusters were specific to one of the two donors. Two young, previously healthy adult volunteers made up the cohort, one male and one female. In a couple of donors, T-cell clones that expanded and contracted after mild COVID-19 were tracked by sequencing TCRalpha and TCRbeta repertoires over time. What the authors observed across the whole study: Contracting CD4+ clones were found mainly in CM and EM memory subsets, while CD8+ clones were enriched in EMRA. From day 15 to 85, contracting clones showed balanced CD4/CD8 phenotypes, whereas a second wave of clones that expanded from day 15 to 37 leaned towards CD4+. Some responding clones were found in pre-infection memory, which suggests that pre-existing cross-reactive memory T cells took part in the SARS-CoV-2 response. Only a couple of mild cases were covered by the study, and larger cohorts that include severe cases with pre-infection samples were considered necessary. SARS-CoV-2 specificity was not confirmed for the second-wave clones peaking on day 37.

Of note for this clonotype: It lacks a known antigen. No clone much larger than this one lies a single base away; base qualities are absent.

Sequencing took place on an Illumina NovaSeq 6000. TCRalpha and TCRbeta cDNA libraries were constructed by 5'RACE with constant-segment primers, with sample barcodes and unique molecular identifiers being introduced. Trizol reagent was used to extract RNA from every sample. Library amplification was performed in two PCR steps, and a second sample barcode and Illumina TruSeq adapters were introduced in the second step. Sequencing of the libraries was done on an Illumina NovaSeq, producing 2 x 150 bp paired-end reads. The study's own analysis went as follows. The reads were demultiplexed and collapsed into UMI-guided consensus sequences using migec v1.2.7. With mixcr v2.1.11, UMI consensuses were aligned to TRA and TRB V and J templates and assembled into clonotypes. Expanded or contracted clonotypes were those called significant by both edgeR and NoisET, with noise models trained on biological replicates. For edgeR calls, the thresholds were a false discovery rate-adjusted p below 0.01 and a log2 fold-change of 1. As an exploratory analysis of dynamics, max-normalized trajectories of the 1000 most abundant clonotypes were examined by PCA with hierarchical clustering. Separately sequenced CD4+ and CD8+ repertoires were used to assign the CD4 or CD8 phenotype of responding clones. The public sequencing data were trimmed at Q25 with fastp and processed into clonotypes with MiXCR by TCRdb, which kept only in-frame beta chains. Each CDR3 protein gets just one entry, which takes the most common genes and DNA from the rows behind it. The V and J calls follow TCRdb's processing rather than the paper's. This sample holds about 430,000 distinct CDR3 sequences; 20% to 25% were observed only once. The ten largest clones capture about 10% of the sample.

PBMCs were isolated by Ficoll-Paque density gradient centrifugation. Reading from cysteine to phenylalanine, the CDR3 counts 13 amino acids. Kept here is only the CDR3 DNA, which spans 39 bases and is read in frame from base 1. At the junction V is shortened by 4 bases and J by 2 bases, with 8 bases in between. According to the germline V gene (reference sequence), CDR1 reads MNHEY and CDR2 reads SMNVEV. The sequence is built from TRBV27 and TRBJ1-1; TRBD1 is perhaps the D gene, given 5 matching bases. Sequencing was performed on PBMCs or a T cell subset sorted from them (not recorded which). This clonotype was obtained from an adult woman who had mild COVID-19 (a few samples of this study predate the infection). The sample titles of this study are shuffled in the database, so cell type and time point are left out; the donor was told from shared clones. DNA sequence: TGTGCCAGCAGTTGGGGGGGAAACACTGAAGCTTTCTTT. It translates as CASSWGGNTEAFF.